This is a list of T cell receptor beta chains from one sample in a study of tumor and adjacent non-tumor tissue in lung cancer. TCRdb processed the multiplex PCR reads anew with MiXCR; each CDR3 protein has one entry. The table lists 68,000 or so distinct CDR3 sequences, 55% to 70% of them singletons. Sample: lung tumor tissue. The source of these receptors is a man in his forties or fifties with non-small cell lung cancer. Both conserved end residues are part of each CDR3. The D gene is left open where the match is weak. Part of the rows lack a size; the others show once, few, many or a class for expanded clones.

abundance,j_gene,d_gene,v_gene,CDR3aa,CDR3nt
.,TRBJ2-3,TRBD2,TRBV7-9,CASRASGGQDRQYF,TGTGCCAGCCGGGCTAGCGGGGGGCAGGATAGGCAGTATTTT
.,TRBJ2-5,.,TRBV10-3,CAISESTRETQYF,TGTGCAATCAGTGAGTCGACTAGAGAGACCCAGTACTTC
.,TRBJ1-3,.,TRBV7-9,CASSLHTGTSGNIIYF,TGTGCCAGCAGCTTACATACAGGCACCTCTGGAAACATCATATATTTT
many,TRBJ2-1,TRBD2,TRBV6-2/TRBV6-3,CASSGRGYEQFF,TGTGCCAGCAGTGGGCGGGGGTATGAGCAGTTCTTC
.,TRBJ1-1,.,TRBV28,CASSLRRIPEAFF,TGTGCCAGCAGTTTACGCCGAATCCCTGAAGCTTTCTTT
.,TRBJ1-1,TRBD1,TRBV28,CVSSSGQGHTEAFF,TGTGTCAGCAGTTCAGGACAGGGGCACACTGAAGCTTTCTTT
many,TRBJ2-2,TRBD2,TRBV5-1,CASSLMLAENTGELFF,TGCGCCAGCAGCTTGATGCTAGCGGAAAACACCGGGGAGCTGTTTTTT
.,TRBJ1-4,TRBD1,TRBV11-2,CASSLGQGALANEKPFF,TGTGCCAGCAGCCTTGGACAGGGGGCTTTAGCTAATGAAAAACCGTTTTTT
.,TRBJ1-5,.,TRBV5-1,CASSLTPADYQPQHF,TGCGCCAGCAGCTTGACTCCGGCAGATTATCAGCCCCAGCATTTT
few,TRBJ2-2,TRBD2,TRBV6-5,CTSSYSDWTSGGYTGELFF,TGTACCAGCAGTTACTCCGACTGGACTAGCGGGGGTTACACCGGGGAGCTGTTTTTT
.,TRBJ2-7,.,TRBV11-1,CASSLTGSGSHERYF,TGTGCTAGCAGCTTAACAGGTTCAGGCTCCCACGAGCGGTACTTC
few,TRBJ2-1,TRBD2,TRBV27,CASSLRLAGGLNEQFF,TGTGCCAGCAGTTTACGACTAGCGGGAGGGCTAAATGAGCAGTTCTTC
.,TRBJ2-1,.,TRBV4-2,CASRHEGGSSYNEQFF,TGTGCCAGCAGACATGAGGGGGGATCAAGCTACAATGAGCAGTTCTTC
many,TRBJ2-1,.,TRBV28,CASSTTGNEQFF,TGTGCCAGCAGCACGACTGGAAATGAGCAGTTCTTC
many,TRBJ1-4,.,TRBV6-6,CASSLSEKLFF,TGTGCCAGCAGTTTGAGTGAAAAACTGTTTTTT
.,TRBJ1-2,TRBD1,TRBV30,CAWGQGPSEYGYTF,TGTGCCTGGGGACAGGGACCATCTGAATATGGCTACACCTTC
many,TRBJ2-3,.,TRBV20-1,CSARDPGMTDTQYF,TGCAGTGCTAGAGATCCGGGTATGACAGATACGCAGTATTTT
.,TRBJ2-7,.,TRBV6-5,CASGTPPYERYF,TGTGCCAGCGGGACCCCGCCCTACGAGCGGTACTTC
.,TRBJ2-7,TRBD2,TRBV6-1,CASTTSAHGRGEQYF,TGTGCCAGCACTACTAGCGCACATGGGAGAGGCGAACAATACTTC
few,TRBJ1-5,.,TRBV20-1,CSARDRRGGGQPQHF,TGCAGTGCTAGAGATCGTCGCGGGGGTGGTCAGCCCCAGCATTTT
.,TRBJ2-1,.,TRBV11-3,CASIPSRSSYNEQFF,TGTGCCAGCATCCCAAGTAGGAGCTCCTACAATGAGCAGTTCTTC
many,TRBJ2-5,TRBD2,TRBV10-3,CAISEGGSGRETQYF,TGTGCCATCAGTGAGGGCGGGAGTGGAAGAGAGACCCAGTACTTC
.,TRBJ2-1,.,TRBV11-1,CARSLELTDNEHFF,TGTGCCAGGAGCTTAGAACTGACAGACAATGAGCATTTCTTC
.,TRBJ1-1,TRBD1,TRBV28,CASSSDRVGTEAFF,TGTGCCAGCAGTTCGGACAGGGTGGGCACTGAAGCTTTCTTT
.,TRBJ1-1,.,TRBV5-1,CASSPWSQGTEASF,TGCGCCAGTAGCCCCTGGTCCCAGGGTACTGAAGCTTCCTTT
.,TRBJ1-2,.,TRBV29-1,CIVPQHRANYGYTF,TGCATCGTACCACAGCACAGGGCCAACTATGGCTACACCTTC
medium-sized,TRBJ2-4,TRBD2,TRBV11-2,CASSASSGGLAKNIQYF,TGTGCCAGCAGCGCCTCTAGCGGGGGGCTAGCCAAAAACATTCAGTACTTC
few,TRBJ2-1,TRBD1,TRBV12-3/TRBV12-4,CASSLEGAWNGHFF,TGTGCTAGCAGTTTAGAGGGGGCCTGGAATGGGCATTTCTTC
.,TRBJ2-2,.,TRBV7-9,CASCSTNTGELFF,TGTGCCAGCTGCTCGACCAACACCGGGGAGCTGTTTTTT
.,TRBJ1-5,TRBD1,TRBV28,CASRGQIHSNQPQHF,TGTGCCAGCAGGGGACAGATCCATAGCAATCAGCCCCAGCATTTT
.,TRBJ2-3,TRBD1,TRBV30,CAWSVRGPQADTQYF,TGTGCCTGGAGTGTCAGGGGGCCCCAGGCGGATACGCAGTATTTT
.,TRBJ2-7,.,TRBV12-3/TRBV12-4,CASSKPFRSTYEQYF,TGTGCCAGCAGTAAACCCTTCCGGTCAACCTACGAGCAATACTTC
few,TRBJ2-5,TRBD1,TRBV20-1,CSARWDRGKRETQYF,TGCAGTGCTAGATGGGACAGGGGGAAACGGGAGACCCAGTACTTC